The 30 T cell receptor beta chains listed next were all sequenced from one sample in a study of cytomegalovirus exposure and HLA in healthy donors. This PCR relied on a set of 60 Vbeta primers and 13 Jbeta primers. Sequenced by immunoSEQ multiplex PCR; TCRdb stores in-frame clones only, minus some. The data contain 130,000 or so clones, approximately 74% of them singletons. Sequencing was carried out using PBMCs. All receptors derive from a man between 18 and 35 years old in good health and CMV-seropositive.

V gene TRBV6-1 combines with J gene TRBJ1-1; maybe TRBD1 (6 bases). V was shortened by 0 bases and J by 3 bases, with 11 bases between the two germline ends. The CDR3 runs 15 residues. Germline V gene sequence: CDR1 MNHNS, CDR2 SASEGT. In DNA form, the CDR3 reads TGTGCCAGCAGTGAAGCGCAGGGGTACGACACTGAAGCTTTCTTT. It codes for CASSEAQGYDTEAFF.

Notes on this clone: The same CDR3 arises from other DNA sequences in this sample as well. This chain joins TRBV9 and TRBJ2-7; no clear D. CDR3 length: 14 amino acids. Trimming removed 0 bases from V and 0 bases from J, with 7 bases in between. Germline V gene lookup returns CDR1 SGDLS and CDR2 YYNGEE. The CDR3 protein is CASSVGAGSYEQYF. CDR3 nucleotides: TGTGCCAGCAGCGTAGGGGCAGGCTCCTACGAGCAGTACTTC.

The J gene is TRBJ2-3, the V gene TRBV6-4, with 9 bases identical to TRBD2. J gave up 3 bases and V 6 bases, and 7 bases lay outside the gene matches. This CDR3 is 15 amino acids long. Germline V CDR1 and CDR2: MRHNA, SNTAGT. The CDR3 is CASSQLSGGTDTQYF. DNA of the CDR3: TGTGCCAGCAGCCAATTAAGCGGGGGGACAGATACGCAGTATTTT.

The chain is built from TRBV6-5 and TRBJ1-5; 8 bases are shared with TRBD1. J lost 9 bases, V lost 5 bases, and 12 bases had no gene match. CDR1 is MNHEY and CDR2 is SVGAGI in the germline V gene. The CDR3 is 15 residues long. The DNA for the CDR3 is TGTGCCAGCAGTCGGACAGGGTCCAAATTTTCGCCCCAGCATTTT. As protein: CASSRTGSKFSPQHF.

The V gene is TRBV9, the J gene TRBJ1-6; 9 nucleotides agree with TRBD1. The CDR3 sequence is 19 residues long. The V and J ends lost 1 base and 9 bases, in that order; junction bases with no gene match: 17. The germline V gene encodes CDR1 SGDLS and CDR2 YYNGEE. The CDR3 sequence: CASSVNPLDWTGESSPLHF. For the CDR3, the DNA is TGTGCCAGCAGCGTAAATCCCCTCGACTGGACAGGGGAAAGTTCACCCCTCCACTTT.

The chain carries TRBV7-2 and TRBJ2-1; the match to TRBD2 covers 7 bases. Germline loops: CDR1 SGHTA, CDR2 FQGNSA. The CDR3 runs 17 residues. V lost 1 base, J lost 1 base, and 7 bases stayed unmatched. CDR3 nucleotide sequence: TGTGCCAGCAGCTTAGATCGAGCGGGACGGTCCTACAATGAGCAGTTCTTC. Protein product: CASSLDRAGRSYNEQFF.

The rearrangement uses TRBV5-6 and TRBJ1-1; D call uncertain. Germline V gives CDR1 SGHDT, CDR2 YYEEEE. V lost 0 bases and J 11 bases, leaving 14 bases between the germline ends. The CDR3 extends over 13 amino acids. The CDR3 protein is CASSLDWESEAFF. The CDR3 nucleotides read TGTGCCAGCAGCTTGGATTGGGAGTCGGAGGCTTTCTTT.

The chain carries TRBV19 and TRBJ2-6; perhaps TRBD1 as D (6 bases). The ends were cut back, 5 bases at V and 1 base at J, with 9 bases in the middle. In germline, CDR1 is LNHDA, CDR2 SQIVND (reference sequence). The CDR3 loop spans 15 amino acids. CDR3 bases: TGTGCCAGTAGTCCCGACAGGTCTGGGGCCAACGTCCTGACTTTC. It yields the protein CASSPDRSGANVLTF.

The chain joins TRBV5-1 to TRBJ2-2; 7 bases match TRBD1. J was trimmed by 5 bases and V by 2 bases; bases with no gene match: 3. CDR3 length: 14 residues. Germline values: CDR1 SGHRS, CDR2 YFSETQ. CDR3 bases: TGCGCCAGCAGCTTCGACAGGGCGACCGGGGAGCTGTTTTTT. This encodes CASSFDRATGELFF.

This clone occurred a few times. The chain uses TRBV9 and TRBJ1-2; 10 bases are shared with TRBD1. The CDR3 runs 14 residues. Trimming cost V 7 bases and J 8 bases; bases outside gene matches: 11. CDR1 and CDR2 (germline): SGDLS, YYNGEE. Here the CDR3 DNA reads TGTGCCAGCGGATTAACCGGGACAGGGGCCGGCTACACCTTC. The encoded protein is CASGLTGTGAGYTF.

This clone has a handful of counts. The chain recombines TRBV4-1 with TRBJ2-1; no reliable D call. The CDR3 covers 13 residues. The V gene lost 6 bases and the J gene lost 3 bases, with 9 bases spanning the gap. CDR1 and CDR2 from the germline V gene are MGHRA and YSYEKL. This chain's CDR3 is CASSQTGYNEQFF. CDR3 bases: TGCGCCAGCAGTCAAACGGGCTACAATGAGCAGTTCTTC.

The chain couples TRBV5-6 to TRBJ2-3, with 7 bases that match TRBD1. Germline CDR1 reads SGHDT; CDR2 reads YYEEEE. The CDR3 consists of 16 residues. V was pared by 2 bases and J by 2 bases, with 8 bases of the junction left unmatched. The CDR3 is CASSFRTGWDTDTQYF. The CDR3, as DNA: TGTGCCAGCAGCTTTCGGACAGGATGGGACACAGATACGCAGTATTTT.

The chain uses TRBV4-3 and TRBJ2-7; D not certain. Germline assignment: CDR1 LGHNA and CDR2 YSLEER. The CDR3 length is 15 residues. Trimming took 0 bases from V and 0 from J, leaving 9 bases between them. The CDR3 nucleotides read TGCGCCAGCAGCCAAGAGTTCCCCGTCTCCTACGAGCAGTACTTC. This gives the protein CASSQEFPVSYEQYF.

This chain uses TRBV25-1 with TRBJ2-5; D is ambiguous. The CDR3 consists of 15 residues. V lost 6 bases to trimming and J lost 0 bases, with 14 bases between them. The germline V gene has CDR1 MGHDK and CDR2 SYGVNS. The CDR3 nucleotides read TGTGCCAGCAGGGTCAGGCCCGTCTACCAAGAGACCCAGTACTTC. Translated: CASRVRPVYQETQYF. Supplemented by reference TRBV25-1 and TRBJ2-5, the full variable domain reads EADIYQTPRYLVIGTGKKITLECSQTMGHDKMYWYQQDPGMELHLIHYSYGVNSTEKGDLSSESTVSRIRTEHFPLTLESARPSHTSQYLCASRVRPVYQETQYFGPGTRLLVL.

The chain has TRBV30 and TRBJ1-2; D uncertain. Deletions cut 4 bases from V and 2 bases from J, with 5 bases between. CDR3 size: 11 residues. Looked up from germline, CDR1 is GTSNPN and CDR2 is SVGIG (reference sequence). Here the CDR3 reads CAWNGNYGYTF. In DNA, the CDR3 is TGTGCCTGGAACGGGAACTATGGCTACACCTTC.

This clone was found once. The chain combines TRBV4-1 with TRBJ2-7, with 7 bases aligning to TRBD2. The J segment lost 0 bases and the V segment lost 4 bases, leaving 3 bases of the junction unmatched. Germline V gene sequence: CDR1 MGHRA, CDR2 YSYEKL. This CDR3 spans 14 amino acids. The CDR3 DNA reads as TGCGCCAGCAGCCCCAGCGGGGCCTCCTACGAGCAGTACTTC. This codes for CASSPSGASYEQYF.

J is TRBJ2-2 and V is TRBV5-4; D possibly corresponds to TRBD1 (5 bases). This CDR3 is 15 amino acids long. Germline V gene sequence: CDR1 SGHNT, CDR2 YYREEE (reference sequence). Trimming pared 0 bases from V and 0 bases from J, leaving 6 bases between. The CDR3 nucleotides read TGTGCCAGCAGCTTGGGACAGACGAACACCGGGGAGCTGTTTTTT. Its protein is CASSLGQTNTGELFF.

This clone has only a few counts. J is TRBJ1-4 and V is TRBV5-1; perhaps TRBD1 as D (6 bases). The V end was cut by 6 bases, the J end by 7 bases, with 16 bases between. In germline, CDR1 is SGHRS, CDR2 YFSETQ. The CDR3 loop spans 14 amino acids. CDR3 loop: CASTTRGGGEKLFF. CDR3 nucleotides: TGCGCCAGCACCACCCGGGGAGGGGGTGAAAAACTGTTTTTT. The full variable domain, its missing parts supplied by reference TRBV5-1 and TRBJ1-4, is KAGVTQTPRYLIKTRGQQVTLSCSPISGHRSVSWYQQTPGQGLQFLFEYFSETQRNKGNFPGRFSGRQFSNSRSEMNVSTLELGDSALYLCASTTRGGGEKLFFGSGTQLSVL.

The rearrangement uses TRBV6-6 and TRBJ2-7; 8 bases fit TRBD1. The germline CDR1 and CDR2 sequences are MNHNY and SVGAGI (reference sequence). The ends lost 5 bases at V and 5 bases at J; junction bases unmatched: 8. The CDR3 runs to 14 residues. CDR3 sequence: CASSTRTGRHEQYF. In nucleotides, the CDR3 is TGTGCCAGCAGTACCCGGACAGGGCGCCACGAGCAGTACTTC.

This chain uses TRBV29-1 with TRBJ2-1; D is possibly TRBD2 (6 bases). Per the germline V gene, CDR1 is SQVTM and CDR2 is ANQGSEA. This CDR3 contains 13 residues. The V gene lost 7 bases and the J gene lost 2 bases, with 12 bases spanning the gap. The CDR3 DNA is TGCAGCGCACGGGGACTTGCCTACAATGAGCAGTTCTTC. It is translated as CSARGLAYNEQFF.

This clone was found a few times. This rearrangement joins TRBV11-2 to TRBJ1-5, with D perhaps matching TRBD1 (6 bases). The germline CDR1 and CDR2 sequences are SGHAT and FQNNGV. V shed 3 bases and J shed 7 bases, with 10 bases lying between them. The CDR3 is 13 amino acids. CDR3 nucleotide sequence: TGTGCCAGCAGCTTGGTACAGGGCCAGCCCCAGCATTTT. This gives the protein CASSLVQGQPQHF.

About this clone: One end of the junction is discordant with germline, which a read error may explain. This chain connects TRBV11-1 to TRBJ1-1, with unresolved D. This CDR3 comprises 13 residues. Germline V gene data show CDR1 as SGHAT and CDR2 as FQDESV (reference sequence). The CDR3 DNA reads TGTGCCAGCAGCCTAGACACGAACGCTGAAGCTTTCTTT. It specifies CASSLDTNAEAFF.

The rearrangement uses TRBV28 and TRBJ2-7; 14 bases map to TRBD2. Germline V gene lookup returns CDR1 MDHEN and CDR2 SYDVKM. The junction had 8 bases not matched to a gene; V was cut back by 5 bases and J by 5 bases. The CDR3 runs 16 residues. The CDR3 region is CASSVTSGRGFDEQYF. CDR3 coding DNA: TGTGCCAGCAGTGTGACTAGCGGGAGGGGGTTTGACGAGCAGTACTTC.

This chain connects TRBV19 to TRBJ2-7; 8 nucleotides align to TRBD1. This CDR3 has 13 amino acids. CDR1 and CDR2 from the germline V gene are LNHDA and SQIVND (reference sequence). The J segment lost 3 bases and the V segment lost 6 bases, leaving 4 bases of the junction unmatched. This CDR3 is CASSLTGVYEQYF. CDR3 sequence (DNA): TGTGCCAGTAGCTTGACAGGGGTCTACGAGCAGTACTTC.

The chain links TRBV7-8 to TRBJ2-5; the match to TRBD2 covers 10 bases. The CDR3 sequence is 17 residues long. Trimming took 3 bases from V and 4 from J; bases not matched to a gene: 11. Germline lookup yields CDR1 SGHVS and CDR2 FQNEAQ. CDR3 sequence (DNA): TGTGCCAGCAGCTTGCCGGGACTAGCGATCACCGGAGAGACCCAGTACTTC. Translated: CASSLPGLAITGETQYF.

This sequence joins TRBV29-1 and TRBJ1-2; 8 bases align to TRBD1. The CDR3 runs to 14 residues. With 6 bases clipped from V and 2 bases from J, the junction kept 8 bases outside the gene matches. The germline gives CDR1 SQVTM, CDR2 ANQGSEA. CDR3 sequence: CSVLTGGSNYGYTF. The CDR3 bases are TGCAGCGTCCTCACAGGGGGTTCGAACTATGGCTACACCTTC.

The CDR3 region has the DNA TGCAGCGTCCCCGGGACTAGCGGGAACTACGAGCAGTACTTC. It codes for CSVPGTSGNYEQYF. V usage is TRBV29-1 and J usage is TRBJ2-7; 13 positions agree with TRBD2. Germline V gene lookup returns CDR1 SQVTM and CDR2 ANQGSEA. This CDR3 spans 14 amino acids. The J segment lost 3 bases and the V segment lost 6 bases, leaving 5 bases of the junction unmatched.

The chain carries TRBV6-6 and TRBJ2-5; D might be TRBD2 (7 bases). Looked up from germline, CDR1 is MNHNY and CDR2 is SVGAGI (reference sequence). The CDR3 consists of 13 residues. Trimming took off 10 bases at V and 5 bases at J, with 17 bases between the two ends. CDR3 sequence reads: CATAEGGRETQYF. The CDR3 DNA reads TGTGCCACCGCGGAGGGGGGGCGGGAGACCCAGTACTTC.

The V call is TRBV5-1, the J call TRBJ2-2; no clear D. Germline V gives CDR1 SGHRS, CDR2 YFSETQ. This CDR3 has 15 amino acids. Trimming removed 0 bases from V and 0 bases from J, with 6 bases in between. CDR3 in DNA: TGCGCCAGCAGCTTGGTTCTAACGAACACCGGGGAGCTGTTTTTT. Its protein is CASSLVLTNTGELFF. The entire variable domain, with the rest obtained from reference TRBV5-1 and TRBJ2-2, is as follows: KAGVTQTPRYLIKTRGQQVTLSCSPISGHRSVSWYQQTPGQGLQFLFEYFSETQRNKGNFPGRFSGRQFSNSRSEMNVSTLELGDSALYLCASSLVLTNTGELFFGEGSRLTVL.

This chain links TRBV2 with TRBJ1-2; 9 bases line up with TRBD1. J was trimmed by 5 bases and V by 8 bases; bases with no gene match: 9. There are 14 residues in the CDR3. CDR1 is SNHLY and CDR2 is FYNNEI in the germline V gene. The CDR3 here is CASVRGTGNYGYTF. The CDR3 DNA reads as TGTGCCAGCGTAAGGGGGACAGGGAATTATGGCTACACCTTC.